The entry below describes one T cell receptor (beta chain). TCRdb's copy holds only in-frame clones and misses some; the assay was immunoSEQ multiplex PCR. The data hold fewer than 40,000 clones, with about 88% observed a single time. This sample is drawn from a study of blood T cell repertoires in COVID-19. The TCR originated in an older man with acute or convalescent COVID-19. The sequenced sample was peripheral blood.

The CDR3 DNA follows: TGTGCCAGCAGCCACGGGACAGGGGGAGACAATGAGCAGTTCTTC. Protein product: CASSHGTGGDNEQFF. The V gene is TRBV6-5, the J gene TRBJ2-1; TRBD1 agrees at 11 bases. CDR1 MNHEY and CDR2 SVGAGI come from the germline V gene. The CDR3 loop spans 15 amino acids. Unmatched junction bases numbered 6, after V lost 6 bases and J lost 5 bases.